This TCR beta chain is from a study of identical twins. Study-level findings and limits: Memory repertoires lacked the insertion deficit that abundant cord blood beta clonotypes showed. Sequences that were out-of-frame, alpha and twin-shared displayed an excess of low generation probability. Zero-insertion analyses might be partly confounded by invariant T cells like MAIT and iNKT.

This clonotype was seen a few times. Its antigen is undetermined. CDR1 and CDR2 (germline): SGHRS, YFSETQ. J lost 1 base, V lost 7 bases, and 5 bases had no gene match. CDR3 length equals 14 residues. Template switching added a universal primer binding site, and final cDNA carried unique molecular identifiers. TCRdb analysed the 5' RACE reads with MiXCR anew, one entry per CDR3 protein. The data hold more than 200,000 distinct CDR3 sequences, with around an eighth observed a single time. The receptor was isolated from a woman aged 18-35 years in good health. The rearrangement joins TRBV5-1 to TRBJ2-1, with 7 bases matching TRBD2. The sample taken for sequencing was memory (CD45RO+) T cells sorted from blood. The chain's CDR3 is CASLADTSYNEQFF. The CDR3 region has the DNA TGCGCCAGCCTAGCGGATACTTCCTACAATGAGCAGTTCTTC.